This T cell receptor beta chain is drawn from a study of regulatory T cells in long-lasting Graves disease. Specified time point: persistent/refractory GD, antithyroid drugs over 5 years with positive TRAb. TCR sequences were obtained from RNA taken from PBMCs. Study outcomes and limitations: Study was limited to peripheral blood, excluding thyroid tissue.

Trimming stripped 3 bases from V and 1 base from J, with 12 bases between. Germline V gene sequence: CDR1 SQVTM, CDR2 ANQGSEA. This CDR3 has 14 residues. Assembly of TCR beta libraries relied on iRepertoire HTBI primers together with Arm-PCR of CDR3 regions. Per the original data handling: Overall, samples carried 62 TRBV and over 12 TRBJ segments. A single record per CDR3 protein comes from TCRdb applying MiXCR to the multiplex PCR reads. The V and J calls were not made by the authors but by TCRdb's processing. The sample holds hundreds of thousands of distinct CDR3 sequences, about 22% seen once. This clonotype was seen a handful of times. Its antigen is undetermined.

Sequencing used peripheral blood mononuclear cells (PBMCs), obtained when the disease was refractory, from a patient treated with antithyroid drugs. This TCR came from a female donor with Graves disease. The rearrangement uses TRBV29-1 and TRBJ1-2; a weak D match, TRBD1 (5 bases). As DNA, the CDR3 is TGCAGCGTTGAGGGGGGACGGGTTAACTATGGCTACACCTTC. Its protein is CSVEGGRVNYGYTF.